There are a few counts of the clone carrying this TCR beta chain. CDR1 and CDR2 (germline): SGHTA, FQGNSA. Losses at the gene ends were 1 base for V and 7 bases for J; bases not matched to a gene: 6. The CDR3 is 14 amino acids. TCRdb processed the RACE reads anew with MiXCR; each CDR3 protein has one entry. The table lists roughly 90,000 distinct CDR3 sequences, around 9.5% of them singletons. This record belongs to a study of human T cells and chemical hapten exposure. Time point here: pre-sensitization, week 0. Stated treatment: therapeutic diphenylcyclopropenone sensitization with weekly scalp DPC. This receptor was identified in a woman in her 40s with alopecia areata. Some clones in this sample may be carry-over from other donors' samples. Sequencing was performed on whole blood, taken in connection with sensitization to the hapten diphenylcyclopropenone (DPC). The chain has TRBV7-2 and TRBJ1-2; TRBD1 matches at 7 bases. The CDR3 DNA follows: TGTGCCAGCAGCTTAGTGCAGGGGGGCGGTGGCTACACCTTC. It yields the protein CASSLVQGGGGYTF.